The text below deals with one T cell receptor beta chain. What it binds is not known. Germline values: CDR1 SGDLS, CDR2 YYNGEE. The length of the CDR3 is 16 residues. Trimming left V 0 bases short and J 1 base short, with 13 bases between. The sample belongs to a study of T cell responses to AZD1222 COVID-19 vaccine. General study findings and limits: Repertoires were obtained solely post-peak T cell response.

The table came from immunoSEQ multiplex PCR; TCRdb's copy has only in-frame clones and leaves some out. The data show roughly 180,000 clones, 80% to 95% seen once. The V call is TRBV9, the J call TRBJ2-5, with D uncertain. The receptor was derived from an adult who received the MenACWY meningococcal vaccine as a control. The sample here was peripheral blood, taken 28 days after the second dose of the MenACWY control vaccine. CDR3 protein: CASSVDASELQETQYF. The CDR3 coding sequence is TGTGCCAGCAGCGTAGACGCCTCCGAGCTCCAAGAGACCCAGTACTTC.